These 16 T cell receptor beta chains originate from one sample sequenced in a study of shared clonotypes between healthy human individuals. The protocol was immunoSEQ multiplex PCR, while the TCRdb copy is restricted to in-frame clones and leaves out a portion. This table has about 980,000 clones, about 80% appearing once. Sequenced input: memory CD4+ T cells sorted from blood. Sample subset: CD45RA-negative fraction. The receptors were sampled from a young man in good health.

In this sample, this clone turned up once. This chain joins TRBV19 and TRBJ2-7, with 13 bases fitting TRBD2. The CDR3 covers 16 residues. J was trimmed by 3 bases and V by 6 bases; bases with no gene match: 8. Germline CDR1 and CDR2: LNHDA and SQIVND (reference sequence). The CDR3 DNA reads as TGTGCCAGTAGCGGAACTAGCGGGAGGGCCCGCTACGAGCAGTACTTC. It yields the protein CASSGTSGRARYEQYF.

The chain uses TRBV9 and TRBJ2-3; D call uncertain. Trimming shortened V by 4 bases and J by 1 base, and 13 bases separated the two germline ends. The CDR3 is 15 amino acids. Per the germline V gene, CDR1 is SGDLS and CDR2 is YYNGEE. This chain's CDR3 is CASSFRGVGTDTQYF. The CDR3 DNA reads TGTGCCAGCAGCTTTAGAGGTGTGGGCACAGATACGCAGTATTTT.

The rearrangement joins TRBV29-1 to TRBJ2-7, with TRBD1 matching over 7 bases. Trimming at V came to 4 bases and at J to 4 bases, leaving 4 bases not matched to a gene. CDR1 is SQVTM, CDR2 ANQGSEA, per germline. The CDR3 is made up of 12 amino acids. This CDR3 is CSVAGGIYEQYF. The CDR3 region has the DNA TGCAGCGTTGCAGGGGGTATTTACGAGCAGTACTTC.

The genes are TRBV7-2 and TRBJ2-1; a possible D gene is TRBD2 (6 bases). This CDR3 contains 15 residues. The germline V gene has CDR1 SGHTA and CDR2 FQGNSA. The V end was cut by 3 bases, the J end by 5 bases, with 14 bases between. CDR3 DNA: TGTGCCAGCAGCTTCGAGGCTAGCGCGAACAATGAGCAGTTCTTC. It is translated as CASSFEASANNEQFF.

The chain joins TRBV5-1 to TRBJ1-1, with D perhaps TRBD1 (5 bases). The V gene's germline CDR1 is SGHRS and CDR2 YFSETQ. The CDR3 has 16 residues. V was cut by 4 bases and J by 0 bases, with 16 bases left in between. Here the CDR3 DNA reads TGCGCCAGCAGCGTGAACCCGGGAGGGGTGAACACTGAAGCTTTCTTT. Its protein product is CASSVNPGGVNTEAFF.

This clone was found a few times. V gene TRBV29-1 combines with J gene TRBJ2-5, with TRBD1 as a possible D gene (5 bases). Germline loops: CDR1 SQVTM, CDR2 ANQGSEA. The CDR3 length is 12 residues. V was cut by 3 bases and J by 5 bases, with 10 bases left in between. The CDR3 region is CSVEAGSETQYF. CDR3 DNA: TGCAGCGTTGAGGCAGGGTCGGAGACCCAGTACTTC. Complete variable domain (other parts from reference TRBV29-1 and TRBJ2-5): SAVISQKPSRDICQRGTSLTIQCQVDSQVTMMFWYRQQPGQSLTLIATANQGSEATYESGFVIDKFPISRPNLTFSTLTVSNMSPEDSSIYLCSVEAGSETQYFGPGTRLLVL.

This chain connects TRBV10-2 to TRBJ1-1, with no clear D. Trimming left V 3 bases short and J 1 base short, with 12 bases between. The CDR3 is made up of 15 amino acids. Looked up from germline, CDR1 is WSHSY and CDR2 is SAAADI. CDR3 amino acids: CASSELPSWNTEAFF. CDR3 DNA: TGCGCCAGCAGTGAACTTCCGAGTTGGAACACTGAAGCTTTCTTT.

This chain joins TRBV2 and TRBJ2-2, with TRBD2 identical over 8 bases. Germline trimming cut 2 bases from V and 7 bases from J; bases unmatched to any gene: 3. This CDR3 has 14 amino acids. Germline V gives CDR1 SNHLY, CDR2 FYNNEI. CDR3 residues: CASSETREGGELFF. CDR3 in DNA: TGTGCCAGCAGTGAAACTCGGGAGGGCGGGGAGCTGTTTTTT. Full variable domain (rest looked up from reference TRBV2 and TRBJ2-2): EPEVTQTPSHQVTQMGQEVILRCVPISNHLYFYWYRQILGQKVEFLVSFYNNEISEKSEIFDDQFSVERPDGSNFTLKIRSTKLEDSAMYFCASSETREGGELFFGEGSRLTVL.

This clone was observed once. The J gene is TRBJ2-2, the V gene TRBV19; D not resolved. V lost 3 bases to trimming and J lost 0 bases, with 5 bases between them. The CDR3 sequence is 14 residues long. Germline loops: CDR1 LNHDA, CDR2 SQIVND (reference sequence). As DNA, the CDR3 is TGTGCCAGTAGTATCGGATCGAACACCGGGGAGCTGTTTTTT. It is translated as CASSIGSNTGELFF.

This chain joins TRBV6-6 and TRBJ1-5; the D gene is possibly TRBD1 (6 bases). Trimming removed 6 bases from V and 2 bases from J, with 14 bases in between. Germline V gene data show CDR1 as MNHNY and CDR2 as SVGAGI (reference sequence). The CDR3 has 15 amino acids. The CDR3 bases are TGTGCCAGCAGACCTACGGGGGCGGGCAATCAGCCCCAGCATTTT. Translated: CASRPTGAGNQPQHF.

This clone came up once. The chain employs TRBV6-1 and TRBJ2-7, with a weak D call TRBD2 (6 bases). Germline V gene lookup returns CDR1 MNHNS and CDR2 SASEGT. The CDR3 has 13 amino acids. V lost 2 bases and J 9 bases, leaving 14 bases between the germline ends. This CDR3 is CASSESGQRGQYF. In DNA, the CDR3 is TGTGCCAGCAGTGAAAGCGGGCAAAGGGGGCAGTACTTC.

The chain combines TRBV5-1 with TRBJ1-1; no clear D gene. Germline V gene sequence: CDR1 SGHRS, CDR2 YFSETQ. V lost 1 base and J lost 1, with 8 bases in between. This CDR3 is 14 amino acids long. The CDR3 DNA reads TGCGCCAGCAGCTTGCGGGAGAGGAACACTGAAGCTTTCTTT. The encoded protein is CASSLRERNTEAFF.

The chain joins TRBV5-1 to TRBJ2-5; D not resolved. Germline V gene sequence: CDR1 SGHRS, CDR2 YFSETQ. V dropped 0 bases and J dropped 7 bases, with 16 bases sitting between them. The CDR3 is 15 residues long. The CDR3 reads CASSLGTALFGTQYF. In nucleotides, the CDR3 is TGCGCCAGCAGCTTGGGAACGGCCCTATTTGGGACCCAGTACTTC. Drawing the rest from reference TRBV5-1 and TRBJ2-5, the complete variable domain is KAGVTQTPRYLIKTRGQQVTLSCSPISGHRSVSWYQQTPGQGLQFLFEYFSETQRNKGNFPGRFSGRQFSNSRSEMNVSTLELGDSALYLCASSLGTALFGTQYFGPGTRLLVL.

The rearrangement links TRBV4-1 to TRBJ1-5, with 7 bases that match TRBD1. Germline loops: CDR1 MGHRA, CDR2 YSYEKL. There are 17 residues in the CDR3. V trimming: 4 bases; J trimming: 0 bases; junction bases outside the gene matches: 9. Here the CDR3 reads CASSPPGTDYSNQPQHF. CDR3 nucleotide sequence: TGCGCCAGCAGCCCTCCCGGGACAGACTATAGCAATCAGCCCCAGCATTTT.

V gene TRBV7-9 combines with J gene TRBJ1-3; maybe TRBD1 (6 bases). The germline V gene encodes CDR1 SEHNR and CDR2 FQNEAQ (reference sequence). This CDR3 comprises 16 residues. Trimming left V 5 bases short and J 0 bases short, with 14 bases between. CDR3: CASSLWTASSGNTIYF. In nucleotides, the CDR3 is TGTGCCAGCAGCCTATGGACAGCGAGCTCTGGAAACACCATATATTTT.

This sequence joins TRBV27 and TRBJ2-7; 14 bases match TRBD2. After removal of 5 bases from V and 5 bases from J, the junction contained 20 bases not matched to a gene. Germline V CDR1 and CDR2: MNHEY, SMNVEV (reference sequence). The CDR3 has 20 amino acids. CDR3 DNA sequence: TGTGCCAGCAGTCCGGCCTTGTTGAGACTAGCGGGGGGGAGTTCCCACGAGCAGTACTTC. Protein sequence: CASSPALLRLAGGSSHEQYF.